This note documents a single TCR beta chain sequence. Antigen unknown. The junction does not match germline at one end; this may be a read error. The data stem from a study of T cell responses to AZD1222 COVID-19 vaccine. Study-wide findings and caveats: Donor demographics were predominantly white British with a female majority; clonal diversity may be underestimated. All repertoire sampling was performed exclusively after the peak T cell response.

This CDR3 is 14 amino acids long. The V gene's germline CDR1 is SGHAT and CDR2 FQNNGV. TCRdb's copy holds only in-frame clones and misses some; the assay was immunoSEQ multiplex PCR. This sample has over 110,000 clones, with 93% found just once. The sequence was obtained from an adult who had recovered from COVID-19. Here the sequenced sample was peripheral blood, taken after recovery from COVID-19. This chain joins TRBV11-2 and TRBJ2-7, with unresolved D. This CDR3 reads CASSIDLTFYEQYF. DNA for the CDR3: TGTGCCAGCAGCATAGACCTAACCTTCTACGAGCAGTACTTC.